Sequencing of this T cell receptor (beta chain) was carried out in a study of post-analysis software for immune sequencing data. In the study overall: Relapsing-remitting, secondary progressive and progressive-relapsing multiple sclerosis were all included among the disease courses.

TCR beta libraries were prepared from cDNA with unique molecular identifiers. TCRdb fed the PCR reads into MiXCR, producing one record per CDR3 protein. The data show 750,000 to 950,000 distinct CDR3 sequences, roughly half seen once. For this clonotype: What it binds is not known. A junction end diverges from the germline sequence, so it may reflect a read error.

Germline V gene sequence: CDR1 PRHDT, CDR2 FYEKMQ (reference sequence). This CDR3 region has 15 residues. Study results and limitations: Roughly 5 TRBV segments, TRBV5-6, TRBV5-1 and TRBV20-1 among them, were found more frequent in patients than controls.

The V call is TRBV13, the J call TRBJ2-6; no reliable D call. The sequence derives from a girl aged 10 to 17 with multiple sclerosis. Specimen: blood. Here the CDR3 DNA reads TGTGCCAGCAGCCATCCACCATCTGGGACCAACGTCCTGACTTTC. Its translation is CASSHPPSGTNVLTF.